This is a list of T cell receptor beta chains from one sample in a study of Graves' ophthalmopathy and Graves' hyperthyroidism. TCRdb ran MiXCR on the multiplex PCR reads and lists one entry per CDR3 protein. In the table there are some 390,000 distinct CDR3 sequences, 18% of which are singletons. Sequencing input: peripheral blood. These receptor sequences come from a woman in her late teens or twenties with Graves' ophthalmopathy. Each CDR3 is given with its conserved first and last residue. D genes are given only for firm matches. The size field is filled for only some rows; it gives once, few, many or a size class.

v_call	d_call	clone_size	j_call	cdr3_aa	cdr3_nt
TRBV5-1	NA	many	TRBJ2-5	CASSLAHDRGTQETQYF	TGCGCCAGCAGCTTGGCCCACGATCGGGGGACCCAAGAGACCCAGTACTTC
TRBV30	NA	many	TRBJ1-3	CAWRPQTGNTIYF	TGTGCCTGGAGGCCCCAGACGGGAAACACCATATATTTT
TRBV6-2/TRBV6-3	NA	many	TRBJ1-1	CASNLANTEAFF	TGTGCCAGCAACTTGGCGAACACTGAAGCTTTCTTT
TRBV30	NA	many	TRBJ2-5	CAWSVPRTGPGTQYF	TGTGCCTGGAGTGTACCCCGCACAGGACCAGGGACCCAGTACTTC
TRBV6-2/TRBV6-3	NA	NA	TRBJ1-6	CASAASSYNSPLHF	TGTGCCAGCGCAGCAAGCTCCTATAATTCACCCCTCCACTTT
TRBV6-2/TRBV6-3	TRBD1	many	TRBJ1-5	CASSSDRGLYQPQHF	TGTGCCAGCAGTTCTGACAGGGGGCTTTATCAGCCCCAGCATTTT
TRBV6-4	TRBD2	many	TRBJ2-2	CASSDSPPTSGSKDTGELFF	TGTGCCAGCAGTGACTCACCACCTACTAGCGGGAGTAAAGACACCGGGGAGCTGTTTTTT
TRBV7-9	NA	many	TRBJ2-5	CASSLGTKETQYF	TGTGCCAGCAGCTTAGGGACGAAAGAGACCCAGTACTTC
TRBV12-3/TRBV12-4	NA	many	TRBJ2-3	CASSLASFHTQYF	TGTGCCAGCAGTTTAGCTAGCTTCCATACGCAGTATTTT
TRBV3-1	TRBD1	many	TRBJ1-3	CASSQAGPGQEFSGNTIYF	TGTGCCAGCAGCCAGGCTGGACCGGGACAGGAGTTCTCTGGAAACACCATATATTTT
TRBV6-5	NA	many	TRBJ2-7	CASRGNRGSYEQYF	TGTGCCAGCAGAGGGAATCGGGGATCCTACGAGCAGTACTTC
TRBV10-3	NA	many	TRBJ2-7	CAISAGSDEQYF	TGTGCCATCAGTGCCGGGAGCGACGAGCAGTACTTC
TRBV2	NA	many	TRBJ1-1	CASRPPGANTEAFF	TGTGCCAGCAGGCCTCCGGGGGCGAACACTGAAGCTTTCTTT
TRBV30	NA	many	TRBJ2-7	CAWSGTGSYYEQYF	TGTGCCTGGAGTGGAACAGGTAGCTACTACGAGCAGTACTTC
TRBV28	NA	NA	TRBJ1-2	CASSLYESSYGYTF	TGTGCCAGCAGTTTATACGAGTCCAGCTATGGCTACACCTTC
TRBV2	TRBD2	many	TRBJ2-7	CASRIAGGQGSYEQYF	TGTGCCAGCAGGATAGCGGGAGGGCAGGGGTCCTACGAGCAGTACTTC
TRBV7-8	NA	NA	TRBJ2-2	CASSLVWYRTSNIGELFF	TGTGCCAGCAGCTTAGTTTGGTACAGAACCTCGAACATCGGGGAGCTGTTTTTT
TRBV20-1	TRBD1	many	TRBJ2-5	CSAQRTGNEETQHF	TGCAGTGCACAGAGGACAGGGAATGAAGAGACCCAGCACTTC
TRBV29-1	NA	many	TRBJ2-7	CSALLALDNYEQYF	TGCAGCGCCCTGTTAGCCCTAGACAATTACGAGCAGTACTTC
TRBV24-1	NA	many	TRBJ1-5	CATSVGGQPQHF	TGTGCCACCAGTGTCGGAGGGCAGCCCCAGCATTTT
TRBV7-3	NA	many	TRBJ1-1	CASSSPDGSMNTEAFF	TGTGCCAGCAGCTCCCCGGATGGGTCGATGAACACTGAAGCTTTCTTT
TRBV7-2	NA	many	TRBJ2-2	CASSRGQYNTGELFF	TGTGCCAGCAGCCGCGGACAGTATAACACCGGGGAGCTGTTTTTT
TRBV9	NA	many	TRBJ2-7	CASSASGTRAYEQYF	TGTGCCAGCAGCGCCTCCGGGACTCGCGCCTACGAGCAGTACTTC
TRBV24-1	NA	many	TRBJ2-2	CATGSGWNTGELFF	TGTGCCACCGGAAGCGGGTGGAACACCGGGGAGCTGTTTTTT